The present TCR beta chain was sequenced within a study of beta chain features in type 1 diabetes (dated by TCRdb to 2016 to 2018). As for the study more broadly: Mean age, gender distribution, total cell number and subset yield were not different between patients and healthy donors. The study compared TCRB repertoires of sorted circulating CD4+ T cell subsets between recently diagnosed type 1 diabetes patients and matched healthy donors. Regulatory and stem cell-like memory subsets were isolated from only 8 patients and about eight healthy donors, whereas naive and central memory subsets came from all 28 donors. Across all samples, 107,917,701 sorted cells were examined, and cell number per subset correlated strongly with RNA yield. The paper's findings and limits, for the study overall: Naive, central memory and regulatory TCRB repertoires appeared more similar among patients than among healthy donors. PCR might favor shorter templates, but patient and control samples were amplified and corrected together, so any skew would affect both groups equally. At VDJ recombination sites, patients with type 1 diabetes made fewer insertions and deleted more nucleotides, a pattern implying thymic rearrangement abnormalities. Sequencing cDNA rather than genomic DNA could over-represent highly expressing activated cells, although activation and CD3 levels did not differ between groups. In all four CD4+ subsets, TCRB CDR3 length was moderately but significantly shorter in type 1 diabetes patients. Because small numbers of individuals were included in the HLA sub-analyses, any influence of HLA type on TCRB rearrangement was left unresolved.

The entire amount of isolated RNA was reverse transcribed using the High Capacity cDNA Reverse Transcription Kit, so the sequenced TCRB transcripts were expressed ones. Deep immunoSEQ sequencing was performed on naive, central memory and regulatory T cell samples, with an average of roughly 3.6 million total reads per sample. Sorted cells were lysed in RLT buffer, and RNA was extracted using DNase-treated RNeasy Micro or Mini kits according to cell number. Each cell subset was processed separately to prevent cross-contamination, with patient and healthy donor samples processed together. TCRB sequences were amplified from cDNA with the immunoSEQ multiplex PCR, producing 87-bp fragments spanning the CDR3 region. Sequencing of the amplicons was done on the Illumina HiSeq platform. The paper's processing steps were these. PCR bias was computationally corrected using synthetic template baselines, reads within Hamming distance 2 were collapsed, and singletons that could not be merged were discarded. By aligning reads against IMGT, V, D and J genes, CDR3 length, and insertions or deletions at six rearrangement sites were assigned. Within each subset, clonotype counts were normalized to sorted cell number, after which true diversity and Gini coefficients were computed with the tcR R package. The overlap coefficient, calculated on TCRB nucleotide sequences, was used to measure repertoire sharing. As a proxy for the pre-selection repertoire, out-of-frame TCRB sequences from naive cells were analyzed. What TCRdb holds here is the immuneACCESS table cut down to in-frame rearrangements. Part of the clones is not present; checked against another copy, under half of the missing clones reflect an unresolved V gene, and the others are unexplained. The DNA gave D and trimming, while V, J and clone size come from that table. In all, the sample holds approximately 170,000 clones, and roughly 59% of those were seen once. About 0.1% of the sample rests with the top ten.

A single peripheral blood draw of around 0.11 L on average was collected from each donor into heparinised tubes. Using a panel that included CD45RO, CCR7, CD25, CD127, CD95 and CD27, naive, central memory, regulatory and stem cell-like memory CD4+ T cells were sorted on a BD FACSAria II. A purity above 95% was achieved for all sorted populations. PBMCs were isolated right away by Lymphoprep density gradient centrifugation and were stained directly, without culture. Samples were stained and sorted in pairs, with one healthy donor and one patient per experiment, so that batch effects were minimized. About this clone itself: What antigen it recognizes has not been identified. Base qualities were left out, and no much larger clone turns up one base away.

V lost 0 bases and J lost 9 bases; the stretch between them is 6 bases long. From the cysteine up to the phenylalanine, the CDR3 has a length of 12 residues. Solely the CDR3 DNA is kept, with 36 bases framed from the first base. Reading the germline V gene gives CDR1 ENHRY and CDR2 SYGVKD. Input material: naive CD4+ T cells from blood. The sample's cell subset or site label, in plain terms: true naive CD4+ T cells. The sequence was obtained from a man younger than 45 with type 1 diabetes. The sequence is built from TRBV10-3 and TRBJ2-1; too little of a D gene remains to name it. The nucleotide sequence reads TGTGCCATCAGTGAGTCTCTGGCTGAGCAGTTCTTC. Its translation reads: CAISESLAEQFF.